These 5 T cell receptor beta chains came from one sample sequenced in a study of regulatory T cells in long-lasting Graves disease (dated by TCRdb to the early 2020s). Libraries came from multiplex PCR. TCRdb shows the sequencer as Illumina HiSeq 4000. CDR3 regions were amplified by Arm-PCR with iRepertoire HTBI primers to construct TCR beta libraries. TCRdb itself trimmed the public reads at Q25 with fastp, ran MiXCR and retained productive beta chains. Each CDR3 protein appears once, grouped with its most common genes and DNA. This sample comprises 400,000 to 500,000 distinct CDR3 sequences, around 13% of them detected only once. Of the sample, around a sixth falls within the top ten clones. Explained via the paper, the time point label denotes: newly diagnosed GD, antithyroid drugs for less than 3 months. For both TCR sequencing and RNA sequencing, RNA was extracted from PBMCs in TRIzol. These sequences were also reported in another study, on T cells in Graves' hyperthyroidism and ophthalmopathy.

The source was peripheral blood mononuclear cells (PBMCs), collected at new diagnosis, from a patient treated with antithyroid drugs. These receptors were collected from a woman aged 45-65 years with Graves disease. Donor details come from another sample of the same person, matched by shared clones.

In this sample, this clonotype turned up many times. The chain links TRBV2 to TRBJ2-7, with TRBD1 matching over 7 bases. CDR3 size: 13 residues. V shed 5 bases and J 8 bases; nucleotides not matched to a gene: 9. CDR1 is SNHLY and CDR2 is FYNNEI in the germline V gene. CDR3 sequence reads: CASSSSIQGKQYF. CDR3 bases: TGTGCCAGCAGTTCATCTATACAGGGGAAGCAGTACTTC. The entire variable domain, with the rest obtained from reference TRBV2 and TRBJ2-7, is as follows: EPEVTQTPSHQVTQMGQEVILRCVPISNHLYFYWYRQILGQKVEFLVSFYNNEISEKSEIFDDQFSVERPDGSNFTLKIRSTKLEDSAMYFCASSSSIQGKQYFGPGTRLTVT.

The J gene is TRBJ2-7, the V gene TRBV28; TRBD2 might be the D (7 bases). Trimming cost V 5 bases and J 4 bases, with 15 bases left between them. CDR3 length equals 14 residues. CDR1 is MDHEN, CDR2 SYDVKM, per germline. CDR3 DNA: TGTGCCAGCAGTATGGGAGGGACATTGTACGAGCAGTACTTC. It codes for CASSMGGTLYEQYF.

The chain recombines TRBV9 with TRBJ2-5; the D is unclear. TRBJ2-1 matches the DNA end more closely, so the J call is doubtful. The CDR3 runs 13 residues. Looked up from germline, CDR1 is SGDLS and CDR2 is YYNGEE. The DNA of the CDR3 is TGTGCCAGCAGCGTAAACGGCTACAATGAGCAGTTCTTC. The encoded protein is CASSVNGYNEQFF.

The chain employs TRBV6-5 and TRBJ2-5; TRBD2 matches at 10 bases. This CDR3 is 19 amino acids long. CDR1 and CDR2 from the germline V gene are MNHEY and SVGAGI. With V trimmed by 4 bases and J by 3 bases, 17 bases remained unmatched. In DNA, the CDR3 is TGTGCCAGCAGTTGGAGACCGGGACTAGCGAGAACGCTCAAAGAGACCCAGTACTTC. As protein: CASSWRPGLARTLKETQYF.

There are a few counts of this clonotype. A read error may explain this, as a much larger clone is one base away. The chain is built from TRBV5-1 and TRBJ1-6, with D unresolved. The CDR3 sequence is 15 residues long. CDR1 and CDR2 (germline): SGHRS, YFSETQ. V was pared by 1 base and J by 10 bases, with 15 bases between. CDR3 sequence: CASSLTEDAISPLHF. CDR3 sequence (DNA): TGCGCCAGCAGCTTGACAGAGGACGCTATCTCACCCCTCCACTTT.